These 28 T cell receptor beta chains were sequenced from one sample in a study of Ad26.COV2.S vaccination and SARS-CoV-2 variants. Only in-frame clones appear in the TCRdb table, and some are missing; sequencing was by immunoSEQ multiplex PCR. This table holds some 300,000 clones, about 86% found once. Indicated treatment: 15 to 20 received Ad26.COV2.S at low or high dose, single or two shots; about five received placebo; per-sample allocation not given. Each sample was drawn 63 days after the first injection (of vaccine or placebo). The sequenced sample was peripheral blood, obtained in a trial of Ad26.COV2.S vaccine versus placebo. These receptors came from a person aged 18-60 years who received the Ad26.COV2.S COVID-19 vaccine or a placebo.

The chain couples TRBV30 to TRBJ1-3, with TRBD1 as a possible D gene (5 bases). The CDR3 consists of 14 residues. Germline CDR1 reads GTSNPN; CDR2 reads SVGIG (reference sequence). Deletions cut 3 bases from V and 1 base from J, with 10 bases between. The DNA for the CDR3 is TGTGCCTGGAGGACAGAGGAATCTGGAAACACCATATATTTT. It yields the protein CAWRTEESGNTIYF.

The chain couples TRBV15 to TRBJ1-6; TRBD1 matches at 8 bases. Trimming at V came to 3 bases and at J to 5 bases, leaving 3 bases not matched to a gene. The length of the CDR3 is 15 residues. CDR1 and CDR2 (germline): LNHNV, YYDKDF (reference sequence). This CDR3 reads CATSSRGLHNSPLHF. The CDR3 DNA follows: TGTGCCACCAGCAGCAGGGGGCTGCATAATTCACCCCTCCACTTT.

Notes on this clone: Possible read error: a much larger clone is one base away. CDR3 sequence: CASSQVPLAGGHKQYF. The CDR3 region has the DNA TGTGCCAGCAGCCAAGTGCCCCTAGCGGGGGGGCACAAGCAGTACTTC. This sequence joins TRBV14 and TRBJ2-7, with 12 bases identical to TRBD2. Germline CDR1 SGHDN, CDR2 FVKESK. V gave up 1 base and J gave up 8 bases; unmatched junction bases: 9. This CDR3 spans 16 amino acids.

Here the CDR3 DNA reads TGCGCCAGCAGCCAAGATCCCTGGTCGACTGGGAACACTGAAGCTTTCTTT. Its protein is CASSQDPWSTGNTEAFF. J is TRBJ1-1 and V is TRBV4-3; D is undetermined. Germline CDR1 is LGHNA and CDR2 is YSLEER. Trimming stripped 0 bases from V and 1 base from J, with 15 bases between. The CDR3 is 17 amino acids.

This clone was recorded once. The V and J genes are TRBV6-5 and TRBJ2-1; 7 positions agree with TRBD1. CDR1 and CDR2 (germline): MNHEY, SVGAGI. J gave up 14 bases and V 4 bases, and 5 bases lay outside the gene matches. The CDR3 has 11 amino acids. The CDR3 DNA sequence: TGTGCCAGCAGTTCCCGGGACAGAGAGTTCTTC. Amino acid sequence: CASSSRDREFF.

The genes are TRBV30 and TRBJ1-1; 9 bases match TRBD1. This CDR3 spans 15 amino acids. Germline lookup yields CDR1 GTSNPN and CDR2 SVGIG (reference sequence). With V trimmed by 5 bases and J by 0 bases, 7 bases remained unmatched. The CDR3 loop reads CAWGGQGYMNTEAFF. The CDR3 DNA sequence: TGTGCCTGGGGCGGACAGGGGTACATGAACACTGAAGCTTTCTTT.

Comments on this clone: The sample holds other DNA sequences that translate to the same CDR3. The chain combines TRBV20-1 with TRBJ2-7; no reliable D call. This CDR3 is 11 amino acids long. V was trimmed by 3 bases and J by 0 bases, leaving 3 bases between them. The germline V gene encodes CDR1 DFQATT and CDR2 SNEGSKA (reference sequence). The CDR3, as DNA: TGCAGTGCTAGGGGCTCCTACGAGCAGTACTTC. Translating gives CSARGSYEQYF.

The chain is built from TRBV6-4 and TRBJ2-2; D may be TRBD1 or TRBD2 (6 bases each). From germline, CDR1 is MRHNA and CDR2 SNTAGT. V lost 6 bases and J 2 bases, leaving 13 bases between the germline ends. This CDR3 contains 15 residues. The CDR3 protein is CASSRGPYNTGELFF. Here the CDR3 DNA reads TGTGCCAGCAGCCGGGGGCCATATAACACCGGGGAGCTGTTTTTT.

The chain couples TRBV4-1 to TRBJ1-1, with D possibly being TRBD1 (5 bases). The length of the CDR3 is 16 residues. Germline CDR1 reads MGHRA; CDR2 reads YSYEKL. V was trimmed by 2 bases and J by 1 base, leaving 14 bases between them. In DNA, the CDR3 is TGCGCCAGCAGCCAACCCACTAGGGGCCCGAACACTGAAGCTTTCTTT. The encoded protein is CASSQPTRGPNTEAFF.

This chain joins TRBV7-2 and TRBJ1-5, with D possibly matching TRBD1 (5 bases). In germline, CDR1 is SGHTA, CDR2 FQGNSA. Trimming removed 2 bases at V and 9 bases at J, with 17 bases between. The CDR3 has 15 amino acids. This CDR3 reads CASSLQGPKVGPQHF. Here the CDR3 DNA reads TGTGCCAGCAGCTTACAGGGACCCAAGGTAGGGCCCCAGCATTTT.

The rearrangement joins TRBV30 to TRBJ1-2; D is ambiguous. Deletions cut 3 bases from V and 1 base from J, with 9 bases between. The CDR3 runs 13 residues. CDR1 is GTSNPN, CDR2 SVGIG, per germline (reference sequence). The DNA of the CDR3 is TGTGCCTGGAGGGATACCTATAACTATGGCTACACCTTC. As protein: CAWRDTYNYGYTF.

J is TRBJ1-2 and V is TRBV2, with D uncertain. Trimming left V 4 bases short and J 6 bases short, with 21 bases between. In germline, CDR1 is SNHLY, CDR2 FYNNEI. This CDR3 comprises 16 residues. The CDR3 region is CASSVNAGQRLDGYTF. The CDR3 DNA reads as TGTGCCAGCAGTGTGAATGCTGGGCAGCGACTAGATGGCTACACCTTC.

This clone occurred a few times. CDR3 bases: TGTGCCAGCGGGGGACAGGGCTTTTATGGCAATCAGCCCCAGCATTTT. Its protein is CASGGQGFYGNQPQHF. The chain has TRBV2 and TRBJ1-5; 9 bases are a match to TRBD1. The CDR3 is 16 residues long. Germline V lookup: CDR1 SNHLY, CDR2 FYNNEI. V lost 8 bases, J lost 2 bases, and 10 bases stayed unmatched.

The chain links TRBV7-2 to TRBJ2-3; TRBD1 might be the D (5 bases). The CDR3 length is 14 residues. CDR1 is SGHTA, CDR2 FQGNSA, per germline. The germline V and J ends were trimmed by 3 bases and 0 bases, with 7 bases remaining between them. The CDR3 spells CASSFDRSTDTQYF. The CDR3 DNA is TGTGCCAGCAGCTTCGACAGAAGCACAGATACGCAGTATTTT.

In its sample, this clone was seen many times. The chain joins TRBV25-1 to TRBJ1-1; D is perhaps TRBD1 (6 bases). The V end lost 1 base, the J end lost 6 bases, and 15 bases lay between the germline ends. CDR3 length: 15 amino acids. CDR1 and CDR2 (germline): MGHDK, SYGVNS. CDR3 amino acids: CASSELRQGIPEAFF. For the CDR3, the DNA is TGTGCCAGCAGTGAATTACGGCAGGGGATCCCTGAAGCTTTCTTT.

The CDR3 region is CASSPSGGFYEQYF. The CDR3 DNA sequence: TGCGCCAGCAGCCCTAGCGGGGGGTTCTACGAGCAGTACTTC. The chain carries TRBV5-1 and TRBJ2-7, with 11 bases matching TRBD2. The CDR3 has 14 amino acids. The V gene end was trimmed by 4 bases and the J gene end by 3 bases; junction bases not matched to a gene: 3. The germline V gene has CDR1 SGHRS and CDR2 YFSETQ.

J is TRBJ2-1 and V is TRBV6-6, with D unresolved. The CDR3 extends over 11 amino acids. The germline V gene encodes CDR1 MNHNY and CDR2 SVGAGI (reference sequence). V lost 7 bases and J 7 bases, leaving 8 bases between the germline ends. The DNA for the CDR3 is TGTGCCAGCAACCCTGGGAATGAGCAGTTCTTC. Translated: CASNPGNEQFF.

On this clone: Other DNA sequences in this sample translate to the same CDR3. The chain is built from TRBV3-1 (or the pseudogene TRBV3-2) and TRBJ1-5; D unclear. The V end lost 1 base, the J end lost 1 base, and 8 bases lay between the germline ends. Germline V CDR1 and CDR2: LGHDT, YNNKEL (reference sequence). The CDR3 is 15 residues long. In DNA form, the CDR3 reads TGTGCCAGCAGCCAAGGGCAGCTAAGCAATCAGCCCCAGCATTTT. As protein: CASSQGQLSNQPQHF.

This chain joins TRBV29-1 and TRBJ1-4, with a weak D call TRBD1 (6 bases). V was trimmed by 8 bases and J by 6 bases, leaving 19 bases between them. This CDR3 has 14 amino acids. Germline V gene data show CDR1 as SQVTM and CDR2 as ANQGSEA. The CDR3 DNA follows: TGCAGCCGCGGGGGGCGGCAGGGTTATGAAAAACTGTTTTTT. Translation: CSRGGRQGYEKLFF.

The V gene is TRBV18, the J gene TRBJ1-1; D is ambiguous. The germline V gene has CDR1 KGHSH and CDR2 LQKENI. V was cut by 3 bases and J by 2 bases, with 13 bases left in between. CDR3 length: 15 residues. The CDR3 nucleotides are TGTGCCAGCTCACCCCGCAGCTCACTTAACACTGAAGCTTTCTTT. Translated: CASSPRSSLNTEAFF.

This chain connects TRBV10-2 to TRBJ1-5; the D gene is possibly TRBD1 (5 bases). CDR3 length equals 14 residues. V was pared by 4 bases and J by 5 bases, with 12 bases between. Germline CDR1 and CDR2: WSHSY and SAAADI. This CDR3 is CASSAAGRDQPQHF. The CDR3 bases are TGCGCCAGCAGTGCGGCAGGGCGGGATCAGCCCCAGCATTTT.

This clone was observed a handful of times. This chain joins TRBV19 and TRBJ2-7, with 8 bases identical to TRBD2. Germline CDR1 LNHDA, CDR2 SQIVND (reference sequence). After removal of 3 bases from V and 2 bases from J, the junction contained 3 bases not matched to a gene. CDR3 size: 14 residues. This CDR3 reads CASSMGGGTYEQYF. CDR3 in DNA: TGTGCCAGTAGTATGGGCGGGGGGACCTACGAGCAGTACTTC. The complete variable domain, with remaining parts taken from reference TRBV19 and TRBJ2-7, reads DGGITQSPKYLFRKEGQNVTLSCEQNLNHDAMYWYRQDPGQGLRLIYYSQIVNDFQKGDIAEGYSVSREKKESFPLTVTSAQKNPTAFYLCASSMGGGTYEQYFGPGTRLTVT.

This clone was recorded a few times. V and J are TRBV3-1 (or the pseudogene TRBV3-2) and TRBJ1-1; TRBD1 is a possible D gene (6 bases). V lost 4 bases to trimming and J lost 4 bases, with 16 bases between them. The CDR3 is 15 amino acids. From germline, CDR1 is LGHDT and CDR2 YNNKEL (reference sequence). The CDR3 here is CASSPLGGRLTEAFF. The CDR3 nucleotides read TGTGCCAGCAGCCCTCTGGGGGGCAGGCTCACTGAAGCTTTCTTT.

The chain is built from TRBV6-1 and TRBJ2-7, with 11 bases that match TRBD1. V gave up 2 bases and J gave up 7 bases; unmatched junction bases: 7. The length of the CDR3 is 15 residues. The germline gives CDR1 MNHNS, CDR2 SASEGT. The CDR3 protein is CASSEFRTGGREQYF. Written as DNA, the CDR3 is TGTGCCAGCAGTGAATTCAGGACAGGGGGCCGAGAGCAGTACTTC.

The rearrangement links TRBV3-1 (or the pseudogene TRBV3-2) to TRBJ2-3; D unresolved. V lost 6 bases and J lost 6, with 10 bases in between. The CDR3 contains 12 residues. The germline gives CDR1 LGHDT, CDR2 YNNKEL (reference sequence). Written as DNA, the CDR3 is TGTGCCAGCAGATCCTTAGGGGATACGCAGTATTTT. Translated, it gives CASRSLGDTQYF.

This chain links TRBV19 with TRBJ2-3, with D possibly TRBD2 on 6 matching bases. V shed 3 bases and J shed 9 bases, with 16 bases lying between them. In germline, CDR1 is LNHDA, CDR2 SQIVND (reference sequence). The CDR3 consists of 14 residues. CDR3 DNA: TGTGCCAGTAGTATTTTGGGGAGCGGACTAACGCAGTATTTT. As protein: CASSILGSGLTQYF. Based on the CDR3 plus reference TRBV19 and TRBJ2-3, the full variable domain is DGGITQSPKYLFRKEGQNVTLSCEQNLNHDAMYWYRQDPGQGLRLIYYSQIVNDFQKGDIAEGYSVSREKKESFPLTVTSAQKNPTAFYLCASSILGSGLTQYFGPGTRLTVL.

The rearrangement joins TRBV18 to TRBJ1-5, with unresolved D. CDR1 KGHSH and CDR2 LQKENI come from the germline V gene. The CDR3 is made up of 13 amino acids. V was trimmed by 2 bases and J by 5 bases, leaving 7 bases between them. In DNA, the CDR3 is TGTGCCAGCTCACCAACACACGATCAGCCCCAGCATTTT. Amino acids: CASSPTHDQPQHF.

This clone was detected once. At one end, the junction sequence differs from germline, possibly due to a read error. DNA of the CDR3: TGTGCTAGCAGCCCAATGGACAGGGGAGGTGAGCAGTTCTTC. Translating gives CASSPMDRGGEQFF. The V gene is TRBV7-7, the J gene TRBJ2-1; 9 positions agree with TRBD1. The length of the CDR3 is 14 residues. In germline, CDR1 is SSHAT, CDR2 FNYEAQ (reference sequence).